A selection of T cell receptor beta chains follows, all from one sample in a study of T-cell reconstitution after alpha-beta-depleted transplantation in children. One entry per CDR3 protein results from TCRdb running MiXCR on the PCR reads. Among approximately 400,000 distinct CDR3 sequences listed, about a sixth were seen once. This specimen consisted of PBMCs, mostly from graft donor cells, obtained 360 days after TCRalphabeta/CD19-depleted stem cell transplant. These receptors all stem from a boy younger than two who had a stem cell transplant for Wiskott-Aldrich syndrome, so the T cells may come from the graft donor. Both conserved end residues are part of each CDR3. A D gene is named only where the DNA matches it firmly. The size field is filled for only some rows; it gives once, few, many or a size class.

NA,TRBJ2-1,few,TRBV11-3,TGTGCCAGCAGCACGACTTTGAATGAGCAGTTCTTC,CASSTTLNEQFF
TRBD2,TRBJ2-2,few,TRBV27,TGTGCCAGCAAGCCCATCAGGGGCGGGGGGGCCCAGTACACCGGGGAGCTGTTTTTT,CASKPIRGGGAQYTGELFF
NA,TRBJ2-2,NA,TRBV12-3/TRBV12-4,TGTGCCAGCAGTCTCCTAAGGGGGAGGGGGAGAACCGGGGAGCTGTTTTTT,CASSLLRGRGRTGELFF
NA,TRBJ2-7,few,TRBV5-6,TGTGCCAGCACCTCACTCGGGGCCCTATACGAGCAGTACTTC,CASTSLGALYEQYF
NA,TRBJ1-4,NA,TRBV12-3/TRBV12-4,TGTGCCAGCAGTCGTCCCCCTAATGAAAAACTGTTTTTT,CASSRPPNEKLFF
TRBD1,TRBJ1-5,NA,TRBV4-1,TGCGCCAGCAGCACCTCGACAGGGGATTATAGCAATCAGCCCCAGCATTTT,CASSTSTGDYSNQPQHF
TRBD1,TRBJ2-7,few,TRBV6-6,TGTGCCAGCACGCGCGCAGGGGGAGTCGAGCAGTACTTC,CASTRAGGVEQYF
NA,TRBJ2-2,many,TRBV7-7,TGTGCCAGCAGCTTGTACCCAGGGGACTACACCGGGGAGCTGTTTTTT,CASSLYPGDYTGELFF
NA,TRBJ1-1,few,TRBV4-1,TGCGCCAGCAGCCAAGACGGGCTCGGGAACACTGAAGCTTTCTTT,CASSQDGLGNTEAFF
NA,TRBJ2-5,few,TRBV18,TGTGCCAGCTCACCGACAAAACAAGAGACCCAGTACTTC,CASSPTKQETQYF
TRBD1,TRBJ2-4,NA,TRBV18,TGTGCCAGCTCACCATTTAGGGACAGGATAAACATTCAGTACTTC,CASSPFRDRINIQYF
TRBD2,TRBJ2-1,NA,TRBV12-3/TRBV12-4,TGTACCATCAGTTTGTTAGGGACTAGCGGGGGGCTTTACAATGAGCAGTTCTTC,CTISLLGTSGGLYNEQFF
TRBD2,TRBJ2-1,NA,TRBV24-1,TGTGCCACCGAAGCGGGAGTAGGACATGAGCAGTTCTTC,CATEAGVGHEQFF
TRBD1,TRBJ1-1,NA,TRBV4-1,TGCGCCAGCAGCAGATTGGACAGGGGCACTGAAGCTTTCTTT,CASSRLDRGTEAFF
NA,TRBJ2-1,NA,TRBV7-2,TGTGCCAGCAGCTTAGATGGGGACCACTCCTACAATGAGCAGTTCTTC,CASSLDGDHSYNEQFF
TRBD1,TRBJ2-7,many,TRBV5-1,TGCGCCAGCAGCAAGGGACAGCCCTACGAGCAGTACTTC,CASSKGQPYEQYF
NA,TRBJ2-1,NA,TRBV29-1,TGCAGAGACAGACAGTTAACCTACAATGAGCAGTTCTTC,CRDRQLTYNEQFF
NA,TRBJ2-1,many,TRBV5-1,TGTGCCAGCAGTTTGGGGACTTTATACAATGAGCAGTTCTTC,CASSLGTLYNEQFF
TRBD1,TRBJ1-1,few,TRBV12-3/TRBV12-4,TGTGCCAGCAGTCCCCGACAGGGGTGGAACACTGAAGCTTTCTTT,CASSPRQGWNTEAFF
TRBD1,TRBJ2-2,few,TRBV12-3/TRBV12-4,TGTGCCAGCAGCCTCGGACAGGGAAGAATGAACACCGGGGAGCTGTTTTTT,CASSLGQGRMNTGELFF
NA,TRBJ2-3,many,TRBV10-3,TGTGCCATCAGTCCGGGAGCGGATACGCAGTATTTT,CAISPGADTQYF
NA,TRBJ1-1,many,TRBV12-3/TRBV12-4,TGTGCCAGCAGTTTAGCGCTAAGAGTAGGAGCTTTCTTT,CASSLALRVGAFF
TRBD1,TRBJ1-6,NA,TRBV5-1,TGCGCCAGCAGCTTGGCCCACAGGGGGCTTTCACCCCTCCACTTT,CASSLAHRGLSPLHF
TRBD2,TRBJ2-3,few,TRBV10-3,TGTGCCACCTCACTCACTAGCGGGAGACCAGATACGCAGTATTTT,CATSLTSGRPDTQYF
NA,TRBJ2-7,NA,TRBV12-3/TRBV12-4,TGTGCCAGCAGTTTAAGGCAGGGGCTACTCTACGAGCAGTACTTC,CASSLRQGLLYEQYF
NA,TRBJ1-1,few,TRBV15,TGTGCCACCAAGCTCCAGGGGACTGTGGAAGCTTTCTTT,CATKLQGTVEAFF
NA,TRBJ2-2,few,TRBV9,TGTGCCAGCAGCGGTGGGGGAGTAAACACCGGGGAGCTGTTTTTT,CASSGGGVNTGELFF
NA,TRBJ2-7,few,TRBV15,TGTGCCACCAGCAGAGATTTGTGGCGGGACACCTACGAGCAGTACTTC,CATSRDLWRDTYEQYF
TRBD2,TRBJ2-1,few,TRBV5-6,TGTGCCAGCAGCGCTATAGCGGGGACCTACAATGAGCAGTTCTTC,CASSAIAGTYNEQFF